The 32 T cell receptor beta chains in this list originate from one sample, sequenced in a study of tumor and adjacent non-tumor tissue in lung cancer. Three rounds of nested PCR, following a modified ARM-PCR protocol, produced the TCRbeta library. TCRdb re-derived calls from the multiplex PCR reads in MiXCR, one entry per CDR3 protein. The sample holds fewer than 100,000 distinct CDR3 sequences, about 82% seen once. The template was RNA from unsorted bulk tissue. Distant lung tissue was collected more than 3 cm away from the tumor edge. Material: distant non-tumor lung tissue. The receptors derive from a man between 60 and 75 years old with non-small cell lung cancer.

The chain has TRBV6-5 and TRBJ1-6; 7 bases agree with TRBD1. V lost 2 bases and J lost 17; bases outside the gene matches: 15. Germline CDR1 MNHEY, CDR2 SVGAGI. The CDR3 is made up of 15 amino acids. The CDR3 sequence is CASSYTTGIDSPIHF. CDR3 bases: TGTGCCAGCAGTTACACGACAGGGATTGATTCACCAATCCACTTT.

To note about this clonotype: Since no conserved phenylalanine or tryptophan closes the CDR3, a read error is the likely cause. The rearrangement joins TRBV5-1 to TRBJ1-6; 9 bases line up with TRBD1. The length of the CDR3 is 14 residues. With V trimmed by 7 bases and J by 10 bases, 9 bases remained unmatched. CDR1 and CDR2 from the germline V gene are SGHRS and YFSETQ. The DNA for the CDR3 is TGCGCCAGCGGCGAGGACAGGGGTTGGTCACCCCTCCACTAT. Translating it yields CASGEDRGWSPLHY.

The chain carries TRBV11-2 and TRBJ2-3, with D possibly being TRBD1 or TRBD2 (7 bases each). Per the germline V gene, CDR1 is SGHAT and CDR2 is FQNNGV. This CDR3 has 16 amino acids. This CDR3 is CGNRGGAGLSTDTQYF. The CDR3 region has the DNA TGTGGCAACAGGGGAGGGGCGGGACTCAGCACAGATACGCAGTATTTT.

The V and J genes are TRBV20-1 and TRBJ2-1; 9 nucleotides align to TRBD2. Germline V gene sequence: CDR1 DFQATT, CDR2 SNEGSKA (reference sequence). The CDR3 has 15 amino acids. V trimming: 6 bases; J trimming: 10 bases; junction bases outside the gene matches: 16. The chain's CDR3 is CSARVDGTSWGEQFF. In nucleotides, the CDR3 is TGCAGTGCCAGGGTTGACGGGACTAGCTGGGGAGAGCAGTTCTTC.

Comment on this clonotype: The junction does not match germline at one end; this may be a read error. The J gene is TRBJ2-7, the V gene TRBV4-2; D is perhaps TRBD1 or TRBD2 (5 bases each). Germline V gene lookup returns CDR1 LGHNA and CDR2 YNFKEQ. The CDR3 sequence is 15 residues long. CDR3 amino acids: CANSQESPGPYEHYF. CDR3 nucleotides: TGTGCCAACAGCCAAGAATCCCCGGGGCCCTACGAGCACTACTTC.

There are a few counts of this clonotype. Mismatch with germline at one junction end may stem from a read error. The rearrangement joins TRBV6-4 to TRBJ2-2; no firm D call. The CDR3 spans 16 residues. Germline values: CDR1 MRHNA, CDR2 SNTAGT. CDR3 coding DNA: TGTACCAGCAGTGAAGTGGGAAGGGAGAACACCGGGGAGCTGTTTTTT. Amino acid sequence: CTSSEVGRENTGELFF.

Turning to this clonotype: One end of the junction fails to match germline, which may point to a read error. The chain employs TRBV6-5 and TRBJ1-5; the match to TRBD1 covers 7 bases. This CDR3 contains 15 residues. The germline V gene encodes CDR1 MNHEY and CDR2 SVGAGI. CDR3 sequence reads: CASSCSRQGSPPQHF. The CDR3, as DNA: TGTGCTAGCAGTTGTAGTAGACAGGGTAGTCCGCCCCAGCATTTT.

With regard to this clonotype: A much bigger clone sits one base away, suggesting this may be a read error. The rearrangement links TRBV5-6 to TRBJ1-5; D is unclear. The CDR3 loop spans 15 amino acids. Germline values: CDR1 SGHDT, CDR2 YYEEEE. The CDR3 nucleotides read TGTGCCAGCAGCTTAATAGGGAGCGGCAATCATCCCCAGCATTTT. Its protein product is CASSLIGSGNHPQHF.

A word on this clonotype: At one end the junction does not follow the germline gene, possibly because of a read error. The chain has TRBV11-3 and TRBJ2-3, with D perhaps TRBD2 (6 bases). The CDR3 sequence is 14 residues long. Germline V gene data show CDR1 as SGHNT and CDR2 as YENEEA. This CDR3 reads CANSHGGSTDAQYF. CDR3 coding DNA: TGTGCCAACAGCCACGGAGGGAGCACAGATGCGCAGTATTTT.

As regards this clonotype: This could be a read error, since a much larger clone is one nucleotide away. This chain joins TRBV20-1 and TRBJ2-3, with D perhaps being TRBD1 or TRBD2 (5 bases each). Germline V CDR1 and CDR2: DFQATT, SNEGSKA (reference sequence). With 0 bases removed from V and 5 bases from J, the gap between germline ends came to 15 bases. The CDR3 sequence is 15 residues long. CDR3 region: CSARDPRRGGDTQYF. CDR3 coding DNA: TGCAGTGCTAGAGACCCAAGACGGGGCGGAGATACGCAGTATTTT.

Concerning this clonotype itself: No conserved phenylalanine or tryptophan is present at the end of the CDR3, so a read error is the likely explanation. The rearrangement joins TRBV20-1 to TRBJ2-7, with a tentative D call TRBD1 (7 bases). This CDR3 region has 14 residues. V lost 5 bases and J 4 bases, leaving 18 bases between the germline ends. Germline CDR1 is DFQATT and CDR2 is SNEGSKA (reference sequence). CDR3 region: CSAQPEGASYEQYY. In DNA, the CDR3 is TGCAGTGCTCAGCCGGAGGGGGCGTCATACGAGCAGTACTAC.

As regards this clonotype: The junction departs from the called germline gene at one end, perhaps through a read error. The chain combines TRBV11-1 with TRBJ2-1, with D possibly TRBD2 on 5 matching bases. The DNA end favors TRBJ2-7, so the J call may be wrong. The germline V gene encodes CDR1 SGHAT and CDR2 FQDESV (reference sequence). This CDR3 contains 12 residues. The CDR3: CARSFGVLEQYF. In DNA, the CDR3 is TGTGCCAGGAGCTTCGGGGTACTCGAGCAGTACTTC.

On this clonotype: No conserved phenylalanine or tryptophan ends this CDR3, so it is likely a read error. The DNA is left out, because the CDR3 cannot be placed on it with certainty; the CDR3 is given as TCRdb lists it. V is TRBV9 and J is TRBJ2-1; TRBD2 is the table's D call and was not checked against the DNA. Germline V gives CDR1 SGDLS, CDR2 YYNGEE. Including both end residues, the CDR3 is 17 amino acids long. CDR3 loop: CASSVEVRAGDGNEQFL.

Notes on this clonotype: Sequence at one end of the junction differs from germline and may be a read error. The chain combines TRBV11-3 with TRBJ2-1; D might be TRBD2 (5 bases). Germline assignment: CDR1 SGHNT and CDR2 YENEEA. The CDR3 sequence is 13 residues long. The CDR3 loop is CASSPSRGRPRVF. Written as DNA, the CDR3 is TGTGCGAGCAGCCCCTCTAGAGGGAGACCGCGGGTCTTC. Combining the CDR3 with reference TRBV11-3 and TRBJ2-1 gives the whole variable domain EAGVVQSPRYKIIEKKQPVAFWCNPISGHNTLYWYLQNLGQGPELLIRYENEEAVDDSQLPKDRFSAERLKGVDSTLKIQPAELGDSAVYLCASSPSRGRPRVFGPGTRLTVL.

The rearrangement joins TRBV6-5 to TRBJ2-5; D is possibly TRBD2 (6 bases). The end of the DNA aligns better with TRBJ2-1, so the J call may be wrong. There are 14 residues in the CDR3. CDR1 is MNHEY, CDR2 SVGAGI, per germline. The CDR3 reads CASRRDFGSYVQFF. In nucleotides, the CDR3 is TGTGCCAGCCGCCGGGACTTCGGTTCCTACGTGCAGTTCTTC.

Worth noting for this clonotype: One end of the junction varies from germline; a read error may be responsible. The rearrangement links TRBV6-5 to TRBJ2-3; possible D gene TRBD1, 5 bases. The length of the CDR3 is 14 residues. CDR1 MNHEY and CDR2 SVGAGI come from the germline V gene. The CDR3 loop is CTSNPPHRGDTQYF. CDR3 coding DNA: TGTACCAGCAACCCCCCCCATAGGGGAGATACGCAGTATTTT.

As concerns this clonotype: The conserved final phenylalanine or tryptophan is absent from the CDR3, which likely points to a read error. The chain links TRBV12-3 or TRBV12-4 to TRBJ1-1, with D maybe TRBD1 (5 bases). CDR3 length equals 15 residues. The CDR3 region has the DNA TGTACCTGCAGTTTCCCAGGGATACTGAACACTGAAGCTTTCCTT. Its protein product is CTCSFPGILNTEAFL.

As to this clonotype: A read error may be the cause here, since a much bigger clone is one base away. The CDR3 spells CASSYSQGRGQHEQYF. The CDR3 nucleotides read TGTGCCAGCAGTTACTCGCAGGGCAGGGGGCAACACGAGCAGTACTTC. The chain joins TRBV6-6 to TRBJ2-7, with 8 positions matching TRBD1. The V segment lost 0 bases and the J segment 5 bases; nucleotides outside the gene matches: 9. Germline CDR1 and CDR2: MNHNY and SVGAGI (reference sequence). The CDR3 length is 16 residues.

About this clonotype itself: Because the CDR3 is missing its conserved closing phenylalanine or tryptophan, this is likely a read error. The rearrangement uses TRBV10-2 and TRBJ2-3, with a possible D match to TRBD1 (6 bases). Germline V lookup: CDR1 WSHSY, CDR2 SAAADI. CDR3 length equals 15 residues. CDR3 DNA: TGCGCCAGCACTGAGTCAGGGGCTAGCACAGATACGCAGTATTAT. As protein: CASTESGASTDTQYY.

This clonotype has ten or more counts. The chain uses TRBV20-1 and TRBJ2-1; D is perhaps TRBD1 (6 bases). Germline loops: CDR1 DFQATT, CDR2 SNEGSKA (reference sequence). Trimming left V 5 bases short and J 9 bases short, with 17 bases between. The CDR3 has 13 residues. DNA of the CDR3: TGCAGTGCTCCCGGGACAACGCGCCGTGAGCAGTTCTTC. Residues: CSAPGTTRREQFF.

As to this clonotype: A junction end diverges from the germline sequence, so it may reflect a read error. The gene calls are TRBV7-9 and TRBJ2-3; 10 positions match TRBD1. The CDR3 runs 13 residues. CDR1 and CDR2 (germline): SEHNR, FQNEAQ (reference sequence). CDR3 sequence reads: CASSIEGTGEQYF. In DNA form, the CDR3 reads TGTGCTAGCAGCATAGAGGGGACAGGGGAGCAGTATTTT.

As concerns this clonotype: Because the CDR3 is missing its conserved closing phenylalanine or tryptophan, this is likely a read error. The rearrangement links TRBV11-3 to TRBJ2-7, with D tentatively TRBD1 (5 bases). CDR1 and CDR2 from the germline V gene are SGHNT and YENEEA. The CDR3 sequence is 15 residues long. CDR3 bases: TGTGCCAGCAGCTTAGATCATGGCAGGGCCTACGTGCAGTACTTA. This sequence encodes CASSLDHGRAYVQYL.

This clonotype appeared a few times. A single base separates this from a much larger clone, so it may be a read error. This chain links TRBV29-1 with TRBJ2-5; D unresolved. The CDR3 loop spans 12 amino acids. Germline V CDR1 and CDR2: SQVTM, ANQGSEA. V dropped 5 bases and J dropped 7 bases, with 14 bases sitting between them. CDR3 protein: CSVPVPTGTQYF. The CDR3, as DNA: TGCAGCGTTCCTGTTCCCACGGGGACCCAGTACTTC.

Concerning this clonotype: At one of its ends the junction is not consistent with the germline gene, which may arise from a read error. The chain carries TRBV11-3 and TRBJ2-2, with 9 bases lining up with TRBD2. Germline V gene data show CDR1 as SGHNT and CDR2 as YENEEA. The CDR3 spans 18 residues. The DNA for the CDR3 is TGTGCCAGCAGCCCCCGGGGAGCGGGAGGATGCAGAGCCGGGAAGCTGTTTTTT. Translating it yields CASSPRGAGGCRAGKLFF.

About this clonotype: The CDR3 does not close with the conserved phenylalanine or tryptophan, likely indicating a read error. The J gene is TRBJ2-3, the V gene TRBV4-3; D might be TRBD2 (6 bases). Germline assignment: CDR1 LGHNA and CDR2 YSLEER. The CDR3 is made up of 16 amino acids. The CDR3 here is CASSQDRAGITDTQYL. Written as DNA, the CDR3 is TGCGCCAGCAGCCAAGATAGAGCGGGCATCACAGATACACAGTATTTA.

A note on this clonotype: This sequence may be a read error, since a much larger clone differs from it by one base. The J gene is TRBJ2-7, the V gene TRBV20-1, with TRBD1 identical over 8 bases. Per the germline V gene, CDR1 is DFQATT and CDR2 is SNEGSKA (reference sequence). J gave up 3 bases and V 6 bases, and 16 bases lay outside the gene matches. CDR3 length: 16 amino acids. The CDR3 spells CSADFSDRGGGYEQYF. CDR3 coding DNA: TGCAGTGCCGATTTTTCCGACAGGGGTGGGGGCTACGAGCAGTACTTC.

About this clonotype: A much larger clone differs from this one at a single base, so this may be a read error. The CDR3 protein is CSANFGTGVHSPLHF. DNA of the CDR3: TGCAGCGCCAACTTTGGGACAGGGGTTCATTCACCCCTCCACTTT. V usage is TRBV29-1 and J usage is TRBJ1-6; 10 bases match TRBD1. CDR1 is SQVTM and CDR2 is ANQGSEA in the germline V gene. V shed 7 bases and J 8 bases; nucleotides not matched to a gene: 11. The CDR3 runs 15 residues. The complete variable domain, with remaining parts taken from reference TRBV29-1 and TRBJ1-6, reads SAVISQKPSRDICQRGTSLTIQCQVDSQVTMMFWYRQQPGQSLTLIATANQGSEATYESGFVIDKFPISRPNLTFSTLTVSNMSPEDSSIYLCSANFGTGVHSPLHFGNGTRLTVT.

Comment on this clonotype: Germline is not matched at one junction end, which may reflect a read error. The chain couples TRBV12-3 or TRBV12-4 to TRBJ1-3; D gene ambiguous. The CDR3 totals 11 residues. CDR3 DNA sequence: TGTGCCAGCAGTCATGGATACACCATATATTTT. Translation: CASSHGYTIYF.

Judged by abundance, this clonotype is medium-sized. This chain connects TRBV12-3 or TRBV12-4 to TRBJ1-1; no clear D gene. V lost 3 bases and J 0 bases, leaving 14 bases between the germline ends. The length of the CDR3 is 16 residues. CDR3 sequence (DNA): TGTGCCAGCAGTTTGGTAGGATTAGGGATGAACACTGAAGCTTTCTTT. Translation gives CASSLVGLGMNTEAFF.

V gene TRBV11-3 combines with J gene TRBJ2-2; 7 bases are a match to TRBD2. J lost 6 bases, V lost 4 bases, and 14 bases had no gene match. This CDR3 region has 17 residues. Germline V CDR1 and CDR2: SGHNT, YENEEA. CDR3 sequence (DNA): TGTGCCAGCAGCTCCCGGGGAGCGGGATACAGAGCCGGGGAGCTGTTTTTT. It codes for CASSSRGAGYRAGELFF.

The chain joins TRBV20-1 to TRBJ2-2, with a possible D match to TRBD2 (6 bases). Germline V CDR1 and CDR2: DFQATT, SNEGSKA (reference sequence). The length of the CDR3 is 17 residues. Deletions cut 8 bases from V and 2 bases from J, with 24 bases between. The CDR3 loop is CSTRASCGGSNTGELFF. The CDR3 region has the DNA TGCAGTACCAGAGCTTCATGTGGGGGGAGCAACACCGGGGAGCTGTTTTTT.

This clonotype was detected only a few times. One end of the junction fails to match germline, which may point to a read error. The chain joins TRBV11-2 to TRBJ2-3; D remains ambiguous. CDR3 length: 14 amino acids. Per the germline V gene, CDR1 is SGHAT and CDR2 is FQNNGV. In DNA form, the CDR3 reads TGCGCCAGCAACTTAGATAGGGTCACAGATACGCAGTATTTT. Its translation is CASNLDRVTDTQYF.